This T cell receptor beta chain came from a study of T cell repertoires in cytomegalovirus infection. TCRdb called the reads again in MiXCR, with one record for every CDR3 protein. The sample includes 85,000 to 120,000 distinct CDR3 sequences, approximately 15% of them seen just once. There are many counts of this clonotype. The antigen remains undetermined. Study findings and constraints: In two of eight donors, the top clonotype was HLA-C-restricted CMV-specific.

The CDR3 spans 17 residues. Germline V gene data show CDR1 as MNHEY and CDR2 as SVGEGT. Trimming removed 0 bases from V and 4 bases from J; junction bases left unmatched: 10. The sequenced sample was PBMCs. The V call is TRBV6-2 or TRBV6-3, the J call TRBJ2-3, with TRBD2 matching over 7 bases. The receptor was isolated from a human donor in good health (CMV status not recorded). Some clones in this sample may be carry-over from other donors' samples. This chain's CDR3 is CASSYSRLGEGPDTQYF. The CDR3 coding sequence is TGTGCCAGCAGTTACTCCAGGTTAGGGGAGGGACCAGATACGCAGTATTTT.